The TCR beta chain under discussion was sequenced for a study of beta chain features in type 1 diabetes. A heparinised blood draw that averaged about 0.11 L was obtained once from each donor. As every portion of the isolated RNA was reverse transcribed, the sequencing read expressed TCRB transcripts. TCRdb keeps only in-frame clones here, not all; method: immunoSEQ multiplex PCR. Of more than 50,000 clones in the sample, about three fifths were seen once. This clone was picked up a small number of times. Material: Tregs from blood. This receptor was identified in a young woman in good health.

The CDR3 protein is CASSEAFSREGDEQYF. The CDR3 nucleotides are TGTGCCAGCAGTGAAGCGTTCAGCAGGGAAGGGGACGAGCAGTACTTC. The rearrangement links TRBV6-1 to TRBJ2-7; D might be TRBD1 (5 bases). In germline, CDR1 is MNHNS, CDR2 SASEGT. V lost 0 bases and J 5 bases, leaving 17 bases between the germline ends. This CDR3 comprises 16 residues.